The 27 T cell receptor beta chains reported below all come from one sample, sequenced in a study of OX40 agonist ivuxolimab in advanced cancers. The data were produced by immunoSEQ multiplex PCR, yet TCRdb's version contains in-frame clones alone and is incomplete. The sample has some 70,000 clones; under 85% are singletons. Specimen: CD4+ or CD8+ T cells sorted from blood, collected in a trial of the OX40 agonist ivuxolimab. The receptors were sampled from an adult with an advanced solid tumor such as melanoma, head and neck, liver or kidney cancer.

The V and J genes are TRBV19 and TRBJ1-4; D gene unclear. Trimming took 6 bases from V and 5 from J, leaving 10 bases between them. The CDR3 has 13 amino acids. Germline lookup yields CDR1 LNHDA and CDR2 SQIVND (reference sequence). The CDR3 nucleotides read TGTGCCAGTAGCCCCAAAGGAAATGAAAAACTGTTTTTT. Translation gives CASSPKGNEKLFF.

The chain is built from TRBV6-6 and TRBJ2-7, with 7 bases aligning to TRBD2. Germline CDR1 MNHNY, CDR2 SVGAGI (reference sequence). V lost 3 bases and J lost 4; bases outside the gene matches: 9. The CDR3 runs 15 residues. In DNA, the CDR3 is TGTGCCAGCAGTTATACAAAGGGAGGGATTTACGAGCAGTACTTC. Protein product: CASSYTKGGIYEQYF.

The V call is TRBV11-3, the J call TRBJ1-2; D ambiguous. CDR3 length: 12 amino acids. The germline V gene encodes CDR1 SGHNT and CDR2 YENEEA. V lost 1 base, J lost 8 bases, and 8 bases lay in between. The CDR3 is CASSLAWGGYTF. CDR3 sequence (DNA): TGTGCCAGCAGCTTAGCCTGGGGAGGCTACACCTTC.

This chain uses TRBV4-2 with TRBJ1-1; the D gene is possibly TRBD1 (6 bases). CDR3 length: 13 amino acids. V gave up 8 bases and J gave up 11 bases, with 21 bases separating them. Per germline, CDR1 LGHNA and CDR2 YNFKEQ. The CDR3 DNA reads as TGTGCCAGCGAAGAGGGGGAGGGGACCGTCGCTTTCTTT. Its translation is CASEEGEGTVAFF.

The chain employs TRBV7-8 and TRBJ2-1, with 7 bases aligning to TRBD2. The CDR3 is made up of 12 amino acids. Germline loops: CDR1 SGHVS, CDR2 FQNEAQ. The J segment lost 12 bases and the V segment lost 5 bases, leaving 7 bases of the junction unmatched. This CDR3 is CASSLRGGGQFF. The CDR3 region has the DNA TGTGCCAGCAGCCTCCGTGGGGGGGGGCAGTTCTTC.

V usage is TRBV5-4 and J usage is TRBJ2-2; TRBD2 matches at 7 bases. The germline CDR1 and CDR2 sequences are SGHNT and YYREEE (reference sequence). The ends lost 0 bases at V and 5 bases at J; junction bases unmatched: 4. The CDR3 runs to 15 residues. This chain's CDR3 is CASSLVSAGTGELFF. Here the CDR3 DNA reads TGTGCCAGCAGCTTGGTGTCAGCGGGGACCGGGGAGCTGTTTTTT. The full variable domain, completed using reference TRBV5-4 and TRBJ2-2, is ETGVTQSPTHLIKTRGQQVTLRCSSQSGHNTVSWYQQALGQGPQFIFQYYREEENGRGNFPPRFSGLQFPNYSSELNVNALELDDSALYLCASSLVSAGTGELFFGEGSRLTVL.

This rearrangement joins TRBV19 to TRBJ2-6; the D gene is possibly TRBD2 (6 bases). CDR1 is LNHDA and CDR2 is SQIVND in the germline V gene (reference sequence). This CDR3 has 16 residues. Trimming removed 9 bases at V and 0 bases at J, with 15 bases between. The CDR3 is CASLDWRGSGANVLTF. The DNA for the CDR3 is TGTGCCAGCCTAGACTGGAGGGGCTCTGGGGCCAACGTCCTGACTTTC.

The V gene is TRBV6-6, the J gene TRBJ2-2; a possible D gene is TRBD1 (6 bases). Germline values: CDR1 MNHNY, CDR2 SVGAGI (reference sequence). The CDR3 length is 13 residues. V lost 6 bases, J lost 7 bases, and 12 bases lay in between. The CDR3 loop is CASSETGYGELFF. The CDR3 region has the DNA TGTGCCAGCAGCGAGACAGGTTACGGGGAGCTGTTTTTT.

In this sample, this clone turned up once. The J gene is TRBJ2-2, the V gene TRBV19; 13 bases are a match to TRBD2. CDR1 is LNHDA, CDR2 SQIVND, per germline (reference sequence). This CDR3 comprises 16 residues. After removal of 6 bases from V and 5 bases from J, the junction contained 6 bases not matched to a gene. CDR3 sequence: CASSSPGLAGTGELFF. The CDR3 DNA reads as TGTGCCAGTAGCTCACCGGGACTAGCGGGAACCGGGGAGCTGTTTTTT. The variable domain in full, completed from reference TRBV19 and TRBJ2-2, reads DGGITQSPKYLFRKEGQNVTLSCEQNLNHDAMYWYRQDPGQGLRLIYYSQIVNDFQKGDIAEGYSVSREKKESFPLTVTSAQKNPTAFYLCASSSPGLAGTGELFFGEGSRLTVL.

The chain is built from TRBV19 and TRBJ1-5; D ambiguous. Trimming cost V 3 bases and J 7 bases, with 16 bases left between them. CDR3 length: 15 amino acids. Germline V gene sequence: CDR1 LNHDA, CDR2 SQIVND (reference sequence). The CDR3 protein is CASSISLGNMQPQHF. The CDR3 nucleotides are TGTGCCAGTAGTATTTCTCTCGGTAATATGCAGCCCCAGCATTTT. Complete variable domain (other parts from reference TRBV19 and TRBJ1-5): DGGITQSPKYLFRKEGQNVTLSCEQNLNHDAMYWYRQDPGQGLRLIYYSQIVNDFQKGDIAEGYSVSREKKESFPLTVTSAQKNPTAFYLCASSISLGNMQPQHFGDGTRLSIL.

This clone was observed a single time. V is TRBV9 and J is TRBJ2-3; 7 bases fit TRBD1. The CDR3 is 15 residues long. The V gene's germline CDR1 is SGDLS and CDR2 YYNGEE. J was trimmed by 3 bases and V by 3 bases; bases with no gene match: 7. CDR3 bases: TGTGCCAGCAGCGAGGGACAGCGGCCGACAGATACGCAGTATTTT. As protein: CASSEGQRPTDTQYF.

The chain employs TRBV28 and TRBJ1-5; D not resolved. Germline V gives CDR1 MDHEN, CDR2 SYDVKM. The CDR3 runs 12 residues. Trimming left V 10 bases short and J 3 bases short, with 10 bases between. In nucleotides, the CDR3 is TGTGCCACGGTGGACCTCAATCAGCCCCAGCATTTT. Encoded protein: CATVDLNQPQHF.

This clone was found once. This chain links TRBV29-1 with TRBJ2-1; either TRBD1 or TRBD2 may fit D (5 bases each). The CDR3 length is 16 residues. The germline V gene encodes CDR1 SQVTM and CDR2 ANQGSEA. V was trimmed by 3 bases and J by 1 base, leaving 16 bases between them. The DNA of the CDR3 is TGCAGCGTTGACAGAAGGGACGACCCGTCCTACAATGAGCAGTTCTTC. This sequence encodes CSVDRRDDPSYNEQFF.

The CDR3 DNA reads as TGTGCCAGCAGCCCGGAGGTGTATGGCTACACCTTC. Amino acids: CASSPEVYGYTF. The chain carries TRBV7-9 and TRBJ1-2, with D unclear. The CDR3 runs 12 residues. From germline, CDR1 is SEHNR and CDR2 FQNEAQ (reference sequence). Trimming removed 5 bases at V and 5 bases at J, with 9 bases between.

Here the CDR3 DNA reads TGTGCCAGCAGCTTAGTCGGTCAGCGTTCCACCGGGGAGCTGTTTTTT. Residues: CASSLVGQRSTGELFF. The chain carries TRBV11-2 and TRBJ2-2, with D hard to call. This CDR3 is built from 16 residues. In germline, CDR1 is SGHAT, CDR2 FQNNGV. V was trimmed by 1 base and J by 4 bases, leaving 13 bases between them.

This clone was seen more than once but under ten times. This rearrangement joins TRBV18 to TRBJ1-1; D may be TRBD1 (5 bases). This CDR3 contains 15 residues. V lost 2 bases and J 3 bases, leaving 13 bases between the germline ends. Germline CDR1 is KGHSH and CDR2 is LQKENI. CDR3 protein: CASSPGAGGDTEAFF. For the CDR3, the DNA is TGTGCCAGCTCACCAGGTGCCGGGGGGGACACTGAAGCTTTCTTT.

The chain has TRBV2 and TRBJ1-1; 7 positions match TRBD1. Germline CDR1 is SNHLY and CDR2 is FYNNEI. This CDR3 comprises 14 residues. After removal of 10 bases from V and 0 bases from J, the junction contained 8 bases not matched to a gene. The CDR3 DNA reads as TGTGCCACCATGAGGACAGGCTTGAACACTGAAGCTTTCTTT. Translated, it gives CATMRTGLNTEAFF.

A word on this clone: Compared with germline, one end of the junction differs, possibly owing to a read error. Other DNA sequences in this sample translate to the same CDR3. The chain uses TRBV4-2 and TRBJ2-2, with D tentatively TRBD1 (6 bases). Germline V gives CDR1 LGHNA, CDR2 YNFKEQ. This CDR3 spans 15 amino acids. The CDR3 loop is CASSQVWDKTGELFF. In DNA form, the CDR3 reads TGTGCCAGCAGCCAAGTCTGGGACAAGACCGGGGAGCTGTTCTTT.

The CDR3 DNA reads as TGTGCCAGCAGCCCACCTAGCGGGGGCACAGATACGCAGTATTTT. This gives the protein CASSPPSGGTDTQYF. The chain uses TRBV7-2 and TRBJ2-3, with TRBD2 identical over 9 bases. The CDR3 consists of 15 residues. Trimming at V came to 5 bases and at J to 1 base, leaving 4 bases not matched to a gene. The V gene's germline CDR1 is SGHTA and CDR2 FQGNSA.

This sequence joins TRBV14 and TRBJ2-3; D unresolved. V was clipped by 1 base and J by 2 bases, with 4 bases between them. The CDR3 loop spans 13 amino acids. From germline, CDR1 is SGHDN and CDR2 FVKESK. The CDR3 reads CASSQVHTDTQYF. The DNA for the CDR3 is TGTGCCAGCAGCCAAGTCCACACAGATACGCAGTATTTT. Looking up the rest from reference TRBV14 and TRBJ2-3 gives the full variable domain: EAGVTQFPSHSVIEKGQTVTLRCDPISGHDNLYWYRRVMGKEIKFLLHFVKESKQDESGMPNNRFLAERTGGTYSTLKVQPAELEDSGVYFCASSQVHTDTQYFGPGTRLTVL.

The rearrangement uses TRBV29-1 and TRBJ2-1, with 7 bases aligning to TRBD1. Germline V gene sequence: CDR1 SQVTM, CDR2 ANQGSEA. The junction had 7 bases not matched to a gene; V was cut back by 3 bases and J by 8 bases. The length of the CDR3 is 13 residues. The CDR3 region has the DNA TGCAGCGTTGAGACAGGGTCCTGGGATGAGCAGTTCTTC. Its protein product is CSVETGSWDEQFF.

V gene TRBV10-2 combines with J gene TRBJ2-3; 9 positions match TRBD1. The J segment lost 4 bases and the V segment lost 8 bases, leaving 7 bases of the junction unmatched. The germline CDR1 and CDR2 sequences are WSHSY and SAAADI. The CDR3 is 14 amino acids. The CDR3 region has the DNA TGCGCCAGCGCGACAGGGGGTGGGGCAGATACGCAGTATTTT. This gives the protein CASATGGGADTQYF.

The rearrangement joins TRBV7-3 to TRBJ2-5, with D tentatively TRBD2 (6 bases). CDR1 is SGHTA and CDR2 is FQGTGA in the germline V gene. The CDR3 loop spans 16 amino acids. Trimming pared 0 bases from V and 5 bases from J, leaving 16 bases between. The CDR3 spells CASSLTAGLGSETQYF. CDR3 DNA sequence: TGTGCCAGCAGCTTAACGGCGGGACTGGGTAGTGAGACCCAGTACTTC.

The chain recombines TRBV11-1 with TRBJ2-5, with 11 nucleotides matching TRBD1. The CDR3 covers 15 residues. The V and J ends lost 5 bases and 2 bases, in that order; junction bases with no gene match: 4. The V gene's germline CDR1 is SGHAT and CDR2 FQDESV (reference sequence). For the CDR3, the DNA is TGTGCCAGCAGCCGGGACAGGGGGTGGCAAGAGACCCAGTACTTC. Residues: CASSRDRGWQETQYF.

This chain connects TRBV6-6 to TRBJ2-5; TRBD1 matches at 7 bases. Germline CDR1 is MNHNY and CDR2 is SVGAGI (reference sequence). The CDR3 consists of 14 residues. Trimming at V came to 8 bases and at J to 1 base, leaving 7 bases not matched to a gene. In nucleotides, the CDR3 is TGTGCCAGCTCGATAGGGGGCGGCCAAGAGACCCAGTACTTC. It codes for CASSIGGGQETQYF.

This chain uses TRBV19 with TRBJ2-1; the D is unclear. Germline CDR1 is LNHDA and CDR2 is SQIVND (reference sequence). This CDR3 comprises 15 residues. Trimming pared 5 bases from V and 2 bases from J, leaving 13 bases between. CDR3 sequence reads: CASSFEQFPYNEQFF. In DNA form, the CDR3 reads TGTGCCAGTAGTTTCGAACAGTTTCCCTACAATGAGCAGTTCTTC.

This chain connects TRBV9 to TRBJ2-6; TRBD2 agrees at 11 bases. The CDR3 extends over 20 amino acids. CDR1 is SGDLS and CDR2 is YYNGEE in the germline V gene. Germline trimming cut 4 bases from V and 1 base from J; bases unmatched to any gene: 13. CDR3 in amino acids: CASSPRPILAGESGANVLTF. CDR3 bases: TGTGCCAGCAGCCCCCGACCTATACTAGCGGGAGAGTCTGGGGCCAACGTCCTGACTTTC.